A selection of T cell receptor beta chains follows, all from one sample in a study of T cells in Graves' hyperthyroidism and ophthalmopathy. From the multiplex PCR reads, TCRdb called clonotypes with MiXCR, one entry per CDR3 protein. The sample includes under 300,000 distinct CDR3 sequences, roughly an eighth of them seen just once. Sequenced: blood. The receptors were sampled from a woman aged 40 to 55 with Graves' hyperthyroidism. The CDR3 runs from the conserved cysteine through the conserved F or W. The D gene is left open where the match is weak. The size of a clone is reported for some rows only, either as once, few or many, or as a class for expanded clones.

v_call	clone_size	d_call	j_call	cdr3_aa	cdr3_nt
TRBV2	few	TRBD2	TRBJ2-1	CASSDDTSGKGQFF	TGTGCCAGCAGTGATGACACTAGCGGGAAAGGGCAGTTCTTC
TRBV10-3	few	TRBD1	TRBJ1-4	CASWTGGEKLFF	TGTGCCAGCTGGACAGGGGGTGAAAAACTGTTTTTT
TRBV19	few	-	TRBJ1-4	CASSSGGEKLFF	TGTGCCAGCTCCTCCGGAGGCGAAAAACTGTTTTTT
TRBV20-1	many	TRBD1	TRBJ2-3	CSVLGTGHTDTQYF	TGCAGTGTACTAGGGACAGGACACACAGATACGCAGTATTTT
TRBV12-3/TRBV12-4	many	-	TRBJ1-1	CASSRHPGEAFF	TGTGCCAGCAGTAGACATCCAGGTGAAGCTTTCTTT
TRBV30	-	TRBD2	TRBJ2-1	CAWTLAESSYNEQFF	TGTGCCTGGACGCTAGCGGAGAGCTCCTACAATGAGCAGTTCTTC
TRBV2	-	-	TRBJ1-5	CANSPSGGALNQPQHF	TGTGCCAACAGTCCCAGCGGGGGGGCGCTCAATCAGCCCCAGCATTTT
TRBV5-5	few	-	TRBJ1-2	CASSLYIAIRVDYGYTF	TGTGCCAGCAGCTTGTACATCGCCATCCGGGTAGACTATGGCTACACCTTC
TRBV29-1	many	-	TRBJ1-4	CSVGTPEKLFF	TGCAGCGTCGGGACACCTGAAAAACTGTTTTTT
TRBV2	many	-	TRBJ1-2	CASRGRDYGYTF	TGTGCCAGCAGGGGGCGGGACTATGGCTACACCTTC
TRBV15	many	-	TRBJ2-5	CATSRERQAQETQYF	TGTGCCACCAGCAGAGAACGTCAGGCCCAAGAGACCCAGTACTTC
TRBV6-5	few	-	TRBJ2-7	CASSYSRNYEQYF	TGTGCCAGCAGTTACTCACGGAACTACGAGCAGTACTTC
TRBV9	many	-	TRBJ1-2	CASSAQSGTNYGYTF	TGTGCCAGCAGCGCCCAATCGGGCACAAACTATGGCTACACCTTC
TRBV28	many	-	TRBJ2-5	CASRSGTANMYF	TGTGCCAGCAGATCCGGGACCGCCAATATGTACTTC
TRBV7-9	many	-	TRBJ1-1	CASSFGHSVNTEAFF	TGTGCCAGCAGCTTCGGCCACAGTGTGAACACTGAAGCTTTCTTT
TRBV20-1	many	-	TRBJ2-7	CSARDRVVAGEQYF	TGCAGTGCTAGAGATCGGGTGGTAGCCGGCGAGCAGTACTTC
TRBV24-1	-	-	TRBJ2-3	CATSDFINGDTQYF	TGTGCCACCAGTGATTTTATTAACGGCGATACGCAGTATTTT
TRBV5-6	few	TRBD1	TRBJ2-7	CASSKDRAAEQYF	TGTGCCAGCAGTAAAGACAGGGCGGCCGAGCAGTACTTC
TRBV30	many	-	TRBJ2-7	CAWSSSSYEQYF	TGTGCCTGGAGTAGTAGCTCCTACGAGCAGTACTTC
TRBV27	many	-	TRBJ2-7	CASSLSGDFYEQYF	TGTGCCAGCAGTTTATCGGGGGACTTCTACGAGCAGTACTTC
TRBV14	many	-	TRBJ1-1	CATLEAFF	TGTGCCACCCTTGAAGCTTTCTTT
TRBV9	few	-	TRBJ1-4	CASSDLMDGEKLFF	TGTGCCAGCAGCGACTTGATGGATGGCGAAAAACTGTTTTTT
TRBV18	many	-	TRBJ2-5	CASSPRDKVGETQYF	TGTGCCAGCTCACCACGGGACAAAGTGGGAGAGACCCAGTACTTC
TRBV27	many	-	TRBJ1-3	CASSPHIARSGNTIYF	TGTGCCAGCAGTCCGCATATCGCCCGCTCTGGAAACACCATATATTTT
TRBV12-3/TRBV12-4	many	TRBD1	TRBJ1-5	CASSPGQGLRQPQHF	TGTGCCAGCAGTCCGGGACAGGGATTAAGGCAGCCCCAGCATTTT
TRBV7-9	few	-	TRBJ1-3	CASSLAGGTGNTIYF	TGTGCCAGCAGCTTAGCGGGCGGGACTGGAAACACCATATATTTT
TRBV12-3/TRBV12-4	few	TRBD1	TRBJ2-1	CASSSADRGNEQFF	TGTGCCAGCAGTTCCGCGGACAGGGGCAATGAGCAGTTCTTC
TRBV27	-	-	TRBJ1-6	CASTETGWNSPLHF	TGTGCCAGCACGGAAACGGGGTGGAATTCACCCCTCCACTTT
TRBV5-6	-	-	TRBJ1-6	CASTGGGSSPLHF	TGTGCCAGCACCGGGGGGGGAAGTTCACCCCTCCACTTT
TRBV7-9	-	TRBD2	TRBJ2-7	CASSLAPRGSYEQYF	TGTGCCAGCAGCTTAGCGCCTCGCGGGAGCTACGAGCAGTACTTC
TRBV30	-	-	TRBJ1-4	CAWSVPGETTNEKLFF	TGTGCCTGGAGTGTACCCGGGGAGACAACTAATGAAAAACTGTTTTTT
TRBV6-6	few	-	TRBJ1-4	CASSYSIRANEKLFF	TGTGCCAGCAGTTACTCGATTAGGGCTAATGAAAAACTGTTTTTT
TRBV6-1	many	-	TRBJ1-1	CASREGRATEAFF	TGTGCCAGCAGGGAAGGACGGGCCACTGAAGCTTTCTTT
TRBV11-2	many	-	TRBJ2-1	CASSPSGYSYNEQFF	TGTGCCAGCAGCCCCAGCGGCTACTCCTACAATGAGCAGTTCTTC
TRBV2	many	-	TRBJ1-4	CASSETGVDEKLFF	TGTGCCAGCAGTGAAACGGGGGTGGATGAAAAACTGTTTTTT
TRBV12-3/TRBV12-4	-	-	TRBJ2-5	CASSILGGGETQYF	TGTGCCAGCAGTATATTGGGAGGAGGTGAGACCCAGTACTTC
TRBV15	few	-	TRBJ2-7	CATSRDLGSPSEQYF	TGTGCCACCAGCAGAGATCTGGGCTCGCCGAGCGAGCAGTACTTC
TRBV6-1	-	-	TRBJ2-7	CASRFTGTRTAYEQYF	TGTGCCAGCAGATTCACGGGGACACGGACGGCCTACGAGCAGTACTTC
TRBV11-2	few	TRBD1	TRBJ2-7	CASRRQGSSYEQYF	TGTGCCAGCAGGAGACAGGGGTCCTCCTACGAGCAGTACTTC
TRBV19	-	TRBD1	TRBJ1-5	CASNPDRDQPQHF	TGTGCCAGTAACCCGGACAGGGACCAGCCCCAGCATTTT
TRBV2	many	-	TRBJ1-6	CASSSRINSPLHF	TGTGCCAGCAGTTCCAGAATTAATTCACCCCTCCACTTT
TRBV6-1	-	-	TRBJ1-5	CASSPWVNQPQHF	TGTGCCAGCAGCCCCTGGGTAAATCAGCCCCAGCATTTT